Listed below are T cell receptor beta chains from one sample, sequenced in a study of shared clonotypes between healthy human individuals. Using immunoSEQ multiplex PCR, the repertoire was profiled, and TCRdb retains in-frame clones only, with some absent. The sample records about 1 million clones, about 75% being singletons. The sample was memory CD4+ T cells sorted from blood. The receptors stem from a man younger than 35 in good health. The CDR3 runs from the conserved cysteine through the conserved F or W. Fields, in order: CDR3 DNA, CDR3 protein, V gene, J gene, clone size, D gene. The D gene is left open where the match is weak. Size values are once, few and many counts, or a class for expanded clones, and some rows have none.

TGCGCCAGCAGTCGGGACACACGATACAATGAGCAGTTCTTC,CASSRDTRYNEQFF,TRBV5-1,TRBJ2-1,NA,NA
TGCGCCAGCAGCTTGTCGGCTAGCGGGGGAGGGGAGACCCAGTACTTC,CASSLSASGGGETQYF,TRBV5-1,TRBJ2-5,NA,TRBD2
TGTGCCAGCAGTGAAACCCCAGGGGCGCCGGGAAACACCATATATTTT,CASSETPGAPGNTIYF,TRBV6-1,TRBJ1-3,NA,NA
TGTGCCAGCAACCCGACTAGCGGGGGGGAAGCAGATACGCAGTATTTT,CASNPTSGGEADTQYF,TRBV2,TRBJ2-3,NA,TRBD2
TGTGCCAGCAGACAGGGTTGGTCACCCCTCCACTTT,CASRQGWSPLHF,TRBV6-1,TRBJ1-6,few,NA
TGTGCCAGTAGATGGACACCGGCGAATAATTCACCCCTCCACTTT,CASRWTPANNSPLHF,TRBV19,TRBJ1-6,NA,NA
TGTGCCAGCAGCCAGTTAGCGGGTGGCAAAAACATTCAGTACTTC,CASSQLAGGKNIQYF,TRBV7-3,TRBJ2-4,NA,TRBD2
TGCGCCAGCAGCCAAACCTCTTTAGGTCAGGGAGAATGCACCTTC,CASSQTSLGQGECTF,TRBV4-1,TRBJ1-2,NA,NA
TGTGCCATCAGTACAACAGGGAACGAGCAGTACTTC,CAISTTGNEQYF,TRBV10-3,TRBJ2-7,few,NA
TGTGCCTCGGGGCAAAATACGCAGTATTTT,CASGQNTQYF,TRBV9,TRBJ2-3,NA,NA
TGTGCCAGTAGTATGGGACTAGCGGGTTCTCGTGTTGAGCAGTTCTTC,CASSMGLAGSRVEQFF,TRBV19,TRBJ2-1,NA,TRBD2
TGCGCCAGCAGCTTGGCGGCCAGCGCGAACACCGGGGAGCTGTTTTTT,CASSLAASANTGELFF,TRBV5-1,TRBJ2-2,NA,NA
TGTGCCAGCAGCCCGCGGACTAGCGGGGGCGAGCAGTACTTC,CASSPRTSGGEQYF,TRBV11-2,TRBJ2-7,NA,TRBD2
TGTGCCAGCCAAAGGGGAGGGAACACTGAAGCTTTCTTT,CASQRGGNTEAFF,TRBV5-6,TRBJ1-1,few,NA
TGCGCCAGCACCACGGGACTGGACTACGAGCAGTACTTC,CASTTGLDYEQYF,TRBV5-1,TRBJ2-7,NA,NA
TGCAGCGCTGAGGAGGGAAACACCATATATTTT,CSAEEGNTIYF,TRBV20-1,TRBJ1-3,NA,NA
TGTGCCAGCAGCCAAGCGGACGCGGGGAGGCAGTACTTC,CASSQADAGRQYF,TRBV14,TRBJ2-7,few,NA
TGCAGCGCTTCCACAGGGGGCGGCAATCAGCCCCAGCATTTT,CSASTGGGNQPQHF,TRBV29-1,TRBJ1-5,NA,TRBD1
TGTGCCAGCAGCTTAACCTCCACCACAAACCAGCCCCAGCATTTT,CASSLTSTTNQPQHF,TRBV11-2,TRBJ1-5,few,NA
TGTGCCAGCATCGGAGCGGGGTTGGGCGGAAACACCATATATTTT,CASIGAGLGGNTIYF,TRBV28,TRBJ1-3,NA,NA
TGTGCCAGCAGTTTATCGATAAAAAGTGAAGCTTTCTTT,CASSLSIKSEAFF,TRBV27,TRBJ1-1,NA,NA
TGTGCCTGGAGCCCGGGGGGGCAAAACATTCAGTACTTC,CAWSPGGQNIQYF,TRBV30,TRBJ2-4,NA,TRBD2
TGCAGCGTGCCGGGACAGGGAATTAATGAAAAACTGTTTTTT,CSVPGQGINEKLFF,TRBV29-1,TRBJ1-4,NA,TRBD1
TGTGCCAGCAGGCTAGCGGGAGCCCCAGATACGCAGTATTTT,CASRLAGAPDTQYF,TRBV7-2,TRBJ2-3,NA,TRBD2
TGTGCCATTTCGTCCGGGACTAGCGGCTACGAGCAGTACTTC,CAISSGTSGYEQYF,TRBV6-1,TRBJ2-7,NA,TRBD2
TGCGCCAGCAGCGACCCTGTGGTGAACACTGAAGCTTTCTTT,CASSDPVVNTEAFF,TRBV5-1,TRBJ1-1,NA,NA
TGCGCCAGCAGCTTGCCGAGCTCTGGGGCCAACGTCCTGACTTTC,CASSLPSSGANVLTF,TRBV5-1,TRBJ2-6,NA,NA
TGTGCCAGCAGTGTAAACCGTGAGCAGTTCTTC,CASSVNREQFF,TRBV2,TRBJ2-1,once,NA
TGTGCCAGCAGCGCTTGGGGCAGCTATGGCTACACCTTC,CASSAWGSYGYTF,TRBV27,TRBJ1-2,NA,NA
TGTGCCAGCAGTCAGGGACAGGGAAACTATGGCTACACCTTC,CASSQGQGNYGYTF,TRBV2,TRBJ1-2,NA,TRBD1
TGTGCCAGCAGCTTGAGGGCAAATAATCAGCCCCAGCATTTT,CASSLRANNQPQHF,TRBV5-6,TRBJ1-5,few,NA
TGTGCCAGCTCACCGGACCGCTCCTACGAGCAGTACTTC,CASSPDRSYEQYF,TRBV18,TRBJ2-7,NA,NA
TGTGCCTGGAGTGGGGGGGAGTATCAGCCCCAGCATTTT,CAWSGGEYQPQHF,TRBV30,TRBJ1-5,NA,NA
TGCGCCAGCAGTCGGGGCGGGAGTGAGACCCAGTACTTC,CASSRGGSETQYF,TRBV5-1,TRBJ2-5,NA,TRBD2
TGTGCCAGTAGTATTCAGGCCACCTACGAGCAGTACTTC,CASSIQATYEQYF,TRBV19,TRBJ2-7,few,NA
TGTGCCAGCAGCTTACTTACGGGTGGACAACTGTTTTTT,CASSLLTGGQLFF,TRBV7-2,TRBJ1-4,NA,NA
TGTGCCAGCAGCATCCATACAGGGGGCATATACTACGAGCAGTACTTC,CASSIHTGGIYYEQYF,TRBV7-2,TRBJ2-7,many,TRBD1
TGTGCCAGCAGTAGTATTAGGTTCGGCGGATTAAAAATGAACACTGAAGCTTTCTTT,CASSSIRFGGLKMNTEAFF,TRBV27,TRBJ1-1,NA,NA
TGCGCCAGCAGCCAAGATCGTGGGACAGGGTACTACGAGCAGTACTTC,CASSQDRGTGYYEQYF,TRBV4-1,TRBJ2-7,few,TRBD1
TGTGCCAGCTCAACGGAGCACACCGGGGAGCTGTTTTTT,CASSTEHTGELFF,TRBV18,TRBJ2-2,NA,NA
TGTGCCAGCAGCGTAGAAGGCAAAGGGACAGCGCTCTCCTATAATTCACCCCTCCACTTT,CASSVEGKGTALSYNSPLHF,TRBV9,TRBJ1-6,once,TRBD1
TGTGCCAGCAGTGAACGTCTTGGGGTTAATTCACCCCTCCACTTT,CASSERLGVNSPLHF,TRBV6-1,TRBJ1-6,NA,NA
TGCGCCAGCAGCTTGGAGGCAGGGACCTCCTACGAGCAGTACTTC,CASSLEAGTSYEQYF,TRBV5-1,TRBJ2-7,NA,NA